This T cell receptor (beta chain) was obtained from a study of cytomegalovirus exposure and HLA in healthy donors. Concerning this clone: The antigen is undetermined.

PCR was performed using 60 Vbeta and 13 Jbeta primers. The assay was immunoSEQ multiplex PCR, and TCRdb's table has in-frame clones only and misses some. The sample yields under 100,000 clones, less than 85% seen once. Study conclusions and caveats: Across donors, presence/absence analyses took sequencing depth to be roughly uniform.

The CDR3 length is 16 residues. Germline V gene sequence: CDR1 SNHLY, CDR2 FYNNEI. V shed 5 bases and J shed 3 bases, with 14 bases lying between them. The chain uses TRBV2 and TRBJ2-6, with D perhaps TRBD1 (5 bases). Sequencing was carried out using PBMCs. This TCR was recovered from a human donor in good health. CDR3 nucleotide sequence: TGTGCCAGCAGTATCCAGGGCTCCATTGGGGCCAACGTCCTGACTTTC. Its translation: CASSIQGSIGANVLTF.